This T cell receptor (beta chain) was sequenced for a study of shared T cell receptors in the human thymus. Profiled with immunoSEQ multiplex PCR; TCRdb holds only in-frame clones, not every one. The data hold hundreds of thousands of clones, with about 90% observed a single time. These data are also associated with another study on human thymus T cells.

The receptor was derived from a boy under two years old with a congenital heart defect. What was sequenced was thymocytes.

In DNA form, the CDR3 reads TGTGCCAGTGAAACACAGGGGGCTAGCGCTGAAGCTTTCTTT. It codes for CASETQGASAEAFF. V usage is TRBV5-6 and J usage is TRBJ1-1, with 9 bases that match TRBD1. Germline V gives CDR1 SGHDT, CDR2 YYEEEE. The J segment lost 6 bases and the V segment lost 8 bases, leaving 11 bases of the junction unmatched. The CDR3 runs to 14 residues.